These 32 T cell receptor beta chains originate from one sample sequenced in a study of Graves' ophthalmopathy and Graves' hyperthyroidism. RNA transcripts provided the template for amplifying TCR beta CDR3 regions. An initial RT-PCR round employing HTBI primers preceded a second-round multiplex PCR. MiXCR, run by TCRdb on the multiplex PCR reads, gives a single entry per CDR3 protein. The repertoire includes approximately 410,000 distinct CDR3 sequences, 15% of them detected once, and roughly 7% sits in the top ten. Sequencing used peripheral blood. The receptors here all came from a woman between 18 and 30 years old with stable Graves' hyperthyroidism.

This clonotype showed up many times. The J gene is TRBJ1-1, the V gene TRBV12-3 or TRBV12-4, with TRBD1 as a possible D gene (5 bases). This CDR3 spans 12 amino acids. Trimming cost V 5 bases and J 11 bases, with 15 bases left between them. The CDR3 sequence: CASSEPQGRAFF. The CDR3 DNA reads as TGTGCCAGCAGTGAACCTCAGGGTAGGGCTTTCTTT.

At least ten counts were recorded for this clonotype. The chain couples TRBV6-1 to TRBJ1-6, with D perhaps TRBD1 (5 bases). Trimming pared 5 bases from V and 13 bases from J, leaving 12 bases between. Germline V gene lookup returns CDR1 MNHNS and CDR2 SASEGT. The CDR3 is made up of 12 amino acids. CDR3 region: CASSTGLRPLHF. CDR3 DNA sequence: TGTGCCAGCAGTACGGGGCTTAGGCCCCTCCACTTT.

V gene TRBV12-3 or TRBV12-4 combines with J gene TRBJ1-1; tentatively, D is TRBD1 (5 bases). This CDR3 spans 13 amino acids. Trimming took 10 bases from V and 1 from J, leaving 13 bases between them. The CDR3 bases are TGTGCCACCAGCAGAGGGGCGAACACTGAAGCTTTCTTT. The encoded protein is CATSRGANTEAFF.

This clonotype was seen many times. The chain is built from TRBV6-2 or TRBV6-3 and TRBJ1-1; D possibly corresponds to TRBD1 (5 bases). CDR1 and CDR2 (germline): MNHEY, SVGEGT. Between the trimmed V and J ends, which lost 7 bases and 5 bases, there was a span of 14 bases. The CDR3 is made up of 13 amino acids. Here the CDR3 reads CASTFQGRTEAFF. CDR3 sequence (DNA): TGTGCCAGCACCTTCCAGGGTCGGACTGAAGCTTTCTTT.

About this clonotype: A much bigger clone sits one base away, suggesting this may be a read error. The chain employs TRBV2 and TRBJ1-1; D call uncertain. From germline, CDR1 is SNHLY and CDR2 FYNNEI. The CDR3 loop spans 11 amino acids. The CDR3 loop reads CASNHYTEACF. The CDR3 nucleotides read TGTGCCAGCAACCACTACACTGAAGCTTGCTTT.

This clonotype was recorded at least ten times. This chain connects TRBV12-3 or TRBV12-4 to TRBJ1-3; D remains unclear. This CDR3 is 13 amino acids long. V dropped 3 bases and J dropped 4 bases, with 7 bases sitting between them. The CDR3 DNA sequence: TGTGCCAGCAGTTTTTCAGAGGGAAACACCATATATTTT. Its protein product is CASSFSEGNTIYF.

This clonotype was counted ten times or more. J is TRBJ2-7 and V is TRBV6-1; weak D call: TRBD1 (6 bases). CDR3 length equals 15 residues. CDR1 is MNHNS, CDR2 SASEGT, per germline. V gave up 6 bases and J gave up 3 bases, with 18 bases separating them. The CDR3 DNA follows: TGTGCCAGCAGCGGAACCGGGACAAGGGGCTACGAGCAGTACTTC. Translation: CASSGTGTRGYEQYF.

This clonotype came up many times. CDR3 in amino acids: CASYRVPNTEAFF. The CDR3 DNA reads TGTGCCAGTTACCGGGTCCCGAACACTGAAGCTTTCTTT. The V and J genes are TRBV2 and TRBJ1-1; D is undetermined. The CDR3 length is 13 residues. V was clipped by 9 bases and J by 1 base, with 12 bases between them. The germline V gene encodes CDR1 SNHLY and CDR2 FYNNEI.

The chain uses TRBV19 and TRBJ1-5; 11 positions agree with TRBD1. Germline values: CDR1 LNHDA, CDR2 SQIVND (reference sequence). The CDR3 is made up of 18 amino acids. J gave up 4 bases and V 6 bases, and 14 bases lay outside the gene matches. The CDR3 loop is CASRPRTGGPIKNQPQHF. As DNA, the CDR3 is TGTGCCAGTAGGCCACGGACAGGGGGCCCTATCAAGAATCAGCCCCAGCATTTT.

This clonotype occurred many times. The chain has TRBV5-1 and TRBJ2-2; no firm D call. V lost 2 bases and J lost 4, with 9 bases in between. Germline-derived CDR1 and CDR2 are SGHRS and YFSETQ. The length of the CDR3 is 14 residues. The CDR3 nucleotides are TGCGCCAGCAGCTTTGGTTACGTCACCGGGGAGCTGTTTTTT. Translating it yields CASSFGYVTGELFF.

The sample holds many counts of this clonotype. The genes are TRBV19 and TRBJ1-1; possibly TRBD1 for D (5 bases). Germline V CDR1 and CDR2: LNHDA, SQIVND (reference sequence). The CDR3 consists of 15 residues. V was clipped by 3 bases and J by 0 bases, with 11 bases between them. The CDR3 region is CASSILGGVNTEAFF. The CDR3 DNA is TGTGCCAGTAGTATCCTTGGGGGGGTGAACACTGAAGCTTTCTTT.

The CDR3 nucleotides are TGTGCCAGTAGTATAAGTACAGGAGACAGATACAACATTCAGTACTTC. Protein sequence: CASSISTGDRYNIQYF. The rearrangement uses TRBV19 and TRBJ2-4, with D possibly TRBD1 on 5 matching bases. The germline gives CDR1 LNHDA, CDR2 SQIVND (reference sequence). V lost 2 bases to trimming and J lost 7 bases, with 18 bases between them. The CDR3 consists of 16 residues.

In this sample, this clonotype turned up many times. The rearrangement uses TRBV29-1 and TRBJ2-5; TRBD2 might be the D (6 bases). The CDR3 covers 12 residues. V was cut by 7 bases and J by 2 bases, with 11 bases left in between. Germline CDR1 and CDR2: SQVTM and ANQGSEA. This chain's CDR3 is CSAGDFQETQYF. CDR3 DNA sequence: TGCAGCGCGGGGGACTTTCAAGAGACCCAGTACTTC.

This clonotype was seen at least ten times. The CDR3 DNA sequence: TGTGCCAGCAGCCAGGTCGTCCACGAGCAGTACTTC. Its protein product is CASSQVVHEQYF. The chain links TRBV3-1 to TRBJ2-7; D unclear. This CDR3 has 12 amino acids. Germline V lookup: CDR1 LGHDT, CDR2 YNNKEL (reference sequence). V was clipped by 3 bases and J by 5 bases, with 8 bases between them.

This clonotype was found a few times. The CDR3 does not close with the conserved phenylalanine or tryptophan, likely indicating a read error. The V and J genes are TRBV20-1 and TRBJ1-3, with a tentative D call TRBD1 (5 bases). V shed 2 bases and J shed 2 bases, with 10 bases lying between them. The CDR3 covers 14 residues. CDR1 and CDR2 (germline): DFQATT, SNEGSKA (reference sequence). The CDR3 loop reads CSARQGAAGNTIYL. CDR3 coding DNA: TGCAGTGCTAGACAGGGAGCGGCTGGAAACACCATATATCTT.

The chain joins TRBV6-1 to TRBJ1-1; no reliable D call. This CDR3 comprises 14 residues. Germline CDR1 and CDR2: MNHNS and SASEGT. V was shortened by 8 bases and J by 5 bases, with 18 bases between the two germline ends. The CDR3 region is CASFSAAAGTEAFF. The CDR3 coding sequence is TGTGCCAGCTTCTCGGCAGCCGCTGGGACTGAAGCTTTCTTT.

This clonotype was found many times. V gene TRBV6-1 combines with J gene TRBJ2-2, with 9 positions matching TRBD1. Germline trimming cut 6 bases from V and 7 bases from J; bases unmatched to any gene: 9. The CDR3 has 15 residues. Germline V gene data show CDR1 as MNHNS and CDR2 as SASEGT. The DNA for the CDR3 is TGTGCCAGCAGGCGACAGGGGGTGGCGGTCGGGGAGCTGTTTTTT. This codes for CASRRQGVAVGELFF.

Many counts were recorded for this clonotype. V and J are TRBV28 and TRBJ1-2; D call uncertain. The ends were cut back, 3 bases at V and 5 bases at J, with 22 bases in the middle. CDR3 length equals 17 residues. Germline lookup yields CDR1 MDHEN and CDR2 SYDVKM. The CDR3 region is CASSFFGSGEVLYGYTF. DNA of the CDR3: TGTGCCAGCAGTTTTTTCGGATCGGGCGAGGTGCTATATGGCTACACCTTC.

This clonotype was seen ten or more times. This chain joins TRBV7-2 and TRBJ1-6, with a tentative D call TRBD1 (6 bases). Trimming shortened V by 1 base and J by 8 bases, and 15 bases separated the two germline ends. Germline lookup yields CDR1 SGHTA and CDR2 FQGNSA. The CDR3 runs 16 residues. The CDR3 loop is CASSLDGRGAYSPLHF. CDR3 nucleotides: TGTGCCAGCAGCTTAGATGGTCGGGGGGCTTATTCACCCCTCCACTTT.

This clonotype was counted a few times. The chain couples TRBV11-1 to TRBJ1-1; TRBD1 agrees at 7 bases. The CDR3 is 17 residues long. V lost 5 bases, J lost 1 base, and 13 bases stayed unmatched. Per germline, CDR1 SGHAT and CDR2 FQDESV (reference sequence). The CDR3 DNA reads as TGTGCCAGCAGCCCTGTTGGAGGGACAGAAAAGAACACTGAAGCTTTCTTT. Protein product: CASSPVGGTEKNTEAFF.

There are many counts of this clonotype. The chain combines TRBV19 with TRBJ2-5, with 7 positions matching TRBD2. Per germline, CDR1 LNHDA and CDR2 SQIVND (reference sequence). This CDR3 has 15 amino acids. After removal of 5 bases from V and 2 bases from J, the junction contained 8 bases not matched to a gene. CDR3 sequence reads: CASSPAGITQETQYF. CDR3 nucleotide sequence: TGTGCCAGTAGTCCAGCGGGGATCACTCAAGAGACCCAGTACTTC. Combining the CDR3 with reference TRBV19 and TRBJ2-5 gives the whole variable domain DGGITQSPKYLFRKEGQNVTLSCEQNLNHDAMYWYRQDPGQGLRLIYYSQIVNDFQKGDIAEGYSVSREKKESFPLTVTSAQKNPTAFYLCASSPAGITQETQYFGPGTRLLVL.

In its sample, this clonotype was seen many times. The J gene is TRBJ2-2, the V gene TRBV5-1; D is possibly TRBD1 or TRBD2 (5 bases each). Trimming stripped 4 bases from V and 5 bases from J, with 15 bases between. The CDR3 is made up of 15 amino acids. Germline V gene lookup returns CDR1 SGHRS and CDR2 YFSETQ. CDR3 in DNA: TGCGCCAGCAGCGGGACCCCTAGACGGACCGGGGAGCTGTTTTTT. Translating gives CASSGTPRRTGELFF.

This clonotype has ten or more counts. DNA for the CDR3: TGTGCCAGCAGCCCAGGGGGTTCCGTTCGGGAGACCCAGTACTTC. Translation: CASSPGGSVRETQYF. The rearrangement joins TRBV12-3 or TRBV12-4 to TRBJ2-5; TRBD1 matches at 7 bases. The CDR3 runs 15 residues. The V and J ends lost 6 bases and 5 bases, in that order; junction bases with no gene match: 12.

Ten or more counts support this clonotype. One base away lies a much larger clone, so this may be a sequencing read error. The rearrangement joins TRBV7-2 to TRBJ2-5; 7 bases map to TRBD1. CDR1 and CDR2 from the germline V gene are SGHTA and FQGNSA. CDR3 length: 15 residues. CDR3 sequence reads: CASSADRPTGETQHF. DNA for the CDR3: TGTGCCAGCAGTGCCGACAGACCCACAGGGGAGACCCAGCACTTC. The whole variable domain, remainder taken from reference TRBV7-2 and TRBJ2-5, is GAGVSQSPSNKVTEKGKDVELRCDPISGHTALYWYRQSLGQGLEFLIYFQGNSAPDKSGLPSDRFSAERTGGSVSTLTIQRTQQEDSAVYLCASSADRPTGETQHFGPGTRLLVL.

This clonotype was counted at least ten times. The gene calls are TRBV7-2 and TRBJ2-5, with TRBD2 matching 10 bases. With V trimmed by 4 bases and J by 3 bases, 5 bases remained unmatched. The CDR3 has 15 residues. CDR1 is SGHTA and CDR2 is FQGNSA in the germline V gene. The CDR3 DNA sequence: TGTGCCAGCAGCTCGACTAGCGGGCGAAAAGAGACCCAGTACTTC. Translating it yields CASSSTSGRKETQYF.

Note on this clonotype: One end of the junction varies from germline; a read error may be responsible. CDR3 region: CASSQVRGREEQCF. The CDR3 bases are TGCGCCAGCAGCCAAGTGAGGGGAAGGGAGGAGCAGTGCTTC. The rearrangement uses TRBV4-1 and TRBJ2-7, with D perhaps matching TRBD2 (6 bases). The CDR3 covers 14 residues. The germline V gene encodes CDR1 MGHRA and CDR2 YSYEKL.

This clonotype appeared many times. The genes are TRBV25-1 and TRBJ1-1; 7 nucleotides agree with TRBD1. The CDR3 extends over 13 amino acids. The trim removed 7 bases at V and 5 bases at J, leaving 7 bases unmatched. The germline V gene has CDR1 MGHDK and CDR2 SYGVNS. The CDR3 DNA sequence: TGTGCCAGCAAAAGAGGGGGCGGAACTGAAGCTTTCTTT. It is translated as CASKRGGGTEAFF.

This clonotype appeared a few times. This chain links TRBV5-1 with TRBJ1-1; D uncertain. Germline CDR1 reads SGHRS; CDR2 reads YFSETQ. V lost 3 bases and J lost 2, with 14 bases in between. The CDR3 consists of 15 residues. CDR3 sequence (DNA): TGCGCCAGCAGCTCCCCGGGTCTCCCCAACACTGAAGCTTTCTTT. Its translation: CASSSPGLPNTEAFF.

This clonotype was picked up many times. The chain couples TRBV5-1 to TRBJ1-1, with D possibly matching TRBD1 (5 bases). Germline values: CDR1 SGHRS, CDR2 YFSETQ. The CDR3 runs 14 residues. V lost 0 bases, J lost 4 bases, and 10 bases lay in between. CDR3 bases: TGCGCCAGCAGCTTGGCCCGGGGCCGCACTGAAGCTTTCTTT. Encoded protein: CASSLARGRTEAFF. The complete variable domain, with remaining parts taken from reference TRBV5-1 and TRBJ1-1, reads KAGVTQTPRYLIKTRGQQVTLSCSPISGHRSVSWYQQTPGQGLQFLFEYFSETQRNKGNFPGRFSGRQFSNSRSEMNVSTLELGDSALYLCASSLARGRTEAFFGQGTRLTVV.

This clonotype was seen ten or more times. The genes are TRBV6-2 or TRBV6-3 and TRBJ2-7; D is ambiguous. CDR1 and CDR2 (germline): MNHEY, SVGEGT. The length of the CDR3 is 14 residues. Between the trimmed V and J ends, which lost 2 bases and 1 base, there was a span of 9 bases. The CDR3 spells CASSYVPVSYEQYF. CDR3 nucleotides: TGTGCCAGCAGTTACGTCCCAGTGTCCTACGAGCAGTACTTC.

In its sample, this clonotype was seen many times. The V call is TRBV2, the J call TRBJ1-5; 8 nucleotides line up with TRBD1. The ends lost 1 base at V and 3 bases at J; junction bases unmatched: 2. Germline CDR1 is SNHLY and CDR2 is FYNNEI. This CDR3 spans 15 amino acids. CDR3 sequence (DNA): TGTGCCAGCAGTGAAGGGACAGGGATCAATCAGCCCCAGCATTTT. As protein: CASSEGTGINQPQHF.

This clonotype has at least ten counts. This chain connects TRBV24-1 to TRBJ1-1, with 8 bases matching TRBD1. V shed 3 bases and J 4 bases; nucleotides not matched to a gene: 0. From germline, CDR1 is KGHDR and CDR2 SFDVKD. The CDR3 totals 13 residues. The CDR3 here is CATSDDRGTEAFF. The CDR3 bases are TGTGCCACCAGTGATGACAGGGGCACTGAAGCTTTCTTT.